The 17 T cell receptor beta chains below come from one sample, sequenced in a study of T cells in Graves' hyperthyroidism and ophthalmopathy. Amplified regions were TCR beta CDR3 sequences from RNA transcripts. Initially, a first-round RT-PCR of the TCR CDR3 employed the HTBI primer set. One entry per CDR3 protein results from TCRdb running MiXCR on the multiplex PCR reads. The sample holds hundreds of thousands of distinct CDR3 sequences, 15% seen once. Sequencing was carried out using blood. These receptors all come from a woman aged 25 to 39 with Graves' hyperthyroidism.

This clonotype was found a few times. The chain recombines TRBV5-8 with TRBJ2-7, with a possible D match to TRBD1 (6 bases). Germline values: CDR1 SGHTS, CDR2 YDEGEE. The V end lost 6 bases, the J end lost 9 bases, and 19 bases lay between the germline ends. This CDR3 comprises 13 residues. The DNA of the CDR3 is TGTGCCAGCATCCCTTATACCGAGACAGGGCAGTACTTC. Translation gives CASIPYTETGQYF.

This clonotype was detected ten times or more. This chain links TRBV20-1 with TRBJ2-3; D is unresolved. The CDR3 spans 12 residues. V was clipped by 5 bases and J by 2 bases, with 8 bases between them. Germline CDR1 reads DFQATT; CDR2 reads SNEGSKA (reference sequence). As DNA, the CDR3 is TGCAGTGCTTTTTTAGCCACAGATACGCAGTATTTT. This codes for CSAFLATDTQYF.

There are many counts of this clonotype. J is TRBJ2-7 and V is TRBV27, with 7 positions matching TRBD1. This CDR3 has 11 residues. V lost 8 bases, J lost 4 bases, and 2 bases stayed unmatched. Germline CDR1 reads MNHEY; CDR2 reads SMNVEV (reference sequence). The CDR3 region has the DNA TGTGCCAGCTCGGACAGGTACGAGCAGTACTTC. It translates to CASSDRYEQYF.

The table lists this clonotype with many counts. V gene TRBV18 combines with J gene TRBJ1-1; TRBD1 matches at 7 bases. This CDR3 is 15 amino acids long. Germline CDR1 reads KGHSH; CDR2 reads LQKENI. Trimming took 5 bases from V and 5 from J; bases not matched to a gene: 11. The CDR3 bases are TGTGCCAGCTCAACAGAGGGGGCGCAGAATACTGAAGCTTTCTTT. Amino acids: CASSTEGAQNTEAFF.

The V call is TRBV5-1, the J call TRBJ1-1, with a possible D match to TRBD1 (5 bases). CDR3 length: 16 residues. The V and J ends lost 0 bases and 3 bases respectively, with 15 bases between them. Germline V CDR1 and CDR2: SGHRS, YFSETQ. The CDR3, as DNA: TGCGCCAGCAGCTTGGGACATTCCGGGGGGGACACTGAAGCTTTCTTT. Translated: CASSLGHSGGDTEAFF.

Details on this clonotype: Being one base from a much bigger clone, this may be a read error. The rearrangement joins TRBV4-1 to TRBJ1-4; D may be TRBD1 (6 bases). CDR3 length equals 14 residues. Germline CDR1 MGHRA, CDR2 YSYEKL. The CDR3: CASSPGTTNEKLVF. The CDR3 bases are TGCGCCAGCAGTCCCGGGACAACTAATGAAAAACTGGTTTTT.

The chain links TRBV27 to TRBJ1-3; D is unresolved. The V end was cut by 3 bases, the J end by 4 bases, with 7 bases between. This CDR3 contains 13 residues. Germline-derived CDR1 and CDR2 are MNHEY and SMNVEV (reference sequence). For the CDR3, the DNA is TGTGCCAGCAGTTTGGGGTCCGGAAACACCATATATTTT. Its protein product is CASSLGSGNTIYF.

In its sample, this clonotype was seen many times. The chain has TRBV12-3 or TRBV12-4 and TRBJ2-5; 7 bases line up with TRBD1. The CDR3 loop spans 13 amino acids. The junction had 6 bases not matched to a gene; V was cut back by 7 bases and J by 4 bases. The CDR3 is CASTHRGGETQYF. CDR3 DNA sequence: TGTGCCAGCACCCACAGGGGTGGAGAGACCCAGTACTTC.

This clonotype was detected ten times or more. This sequence joins TRBV30 and TRBJ2-1; D is unclear. Germline V lookup: CDR1 GTSNPN, CDR2 SVGIG (reference sequence). This CDR3 region has 14 residues. V gave up 2 bases and J gave up 0 bases, with 8 bases separating them. In DNA, the CDR3 is TGTGCCTGGAGTAGGAGCTTCTCCTACAATGAGCAGTTCTTC. It translates to CAWSRSFSYNEQFF.

Only a few counts were recorded for this clonotype. This chain joins TRBV5-5 and TRBJ2-1; D uncertain. This CDR3 has 13 amino acids. Germline lookup yields CDR1 SGHKS and CDR2 YYEKEE (reference sequence). Trimming took off 1 base at V and 7 bases at J, with 9 bases between the two ends. The CDR3 here is CASSLFRGNEQFF. Here the CDR3 DNA reads TGTGCCAGCAGCTTGTTTCGTGGGAATGAGCAGTTCTTC.

Points on this clonotype: This sequence may be a read error, since a much larger clone differs from it by one base. J is TRBJ2-7 and V is TRBV2, with 12 positions matching TRBD1. From germline, CDR1 is SNHLY and CDR2 FYNNEI. This CDR3 is 17 amino acids long. The CDR3 DNA sequence: TGTGCCAGCAACTCCGGGACAGGGGGCGACAATGTCTACGGGCAGTACTTC. This encodes CASNSGTGGDNVYGQYF.

This clonotype was counted ten times or more. V gene TRBV18 combines with J gene TRBJ1-3, with D possibly TRBD1 on 6 matching bases. Germline V lookup: CDR1 KGHSH, CDR2 LQKENI. CDR3 length: 15 residues. Deletions cut 0 bases from V and 4 bases from J, with 10 bases between. The CDR3 nucleotides are TGTGCCAGCTCACCACCCGGGGGGCAAGGAAACACCATATATTTT. Translating it yields CASSPPGGQGNTIYF.

This clonotype was counted between two and nine times. The chain carries TRBV11-2 and TRBJ2-1, with D unclear. CDR1 SGHAT and CDR2 FQNNGV come from the germline V gene. V was shortened by 0 bases and J by 10 bases, with 10 bases between the two germline ends. This CDR3 is built from 13 residues. CDR3 loop: CASSLDRVKEQFF. In nucleotides, the CDR3 is TGTGCCAGCAGCTTAGATCGGGTTAAGGAGCAGTTCTTC.

The sample holds many counts of this clonotype. The V and J genes are TRBV20-1 and TRBJ1-5, with 8 bases fitting TRBD1. The CDR3 is 14 residues long. CDR1 DFQATT and CDR2 SNEGSKA come from the germline V gene (reference sequence). V trimming: 1 base; J trimming: 3 bases; junction bases outside the gene matches: 2. This chain's CDR3 is CSARAGQVNQPQHF. The CDR3 region has the DNA TGCAGTGCTAGAGCGGGACAGGTCAATCAGCCCCAGCATTTT.

This clonotype has ten or more counts. V and J are TRBV5-1 and TRBJ2-2, with 8 bases aligning to TRBD2. V shed 2 bases, J shed 2 bases, and the junction held 2 bases outside the gene matches. There are 15 residues in the CDR3. Germline assignment: CDR1 SGHRS and CDR2 YFSETQ. DNA of the CDR3: TGCGCCAGCAGCTTAACTAGCGGTAACACCGGGGAGCTGTTTTTT. This encodes CASSLTSGNTGELFF.

This clonotype occurred many times. The chain recombines TRBV24-1 with TRBJ2-7; D may correspond to TRBD1 or TRBD2 (5 bases each). This CDR3 region has 14 residues. V shed 7 bases and J shed 0 bases, with 12 bases lying between them. CDR1 is KGHDR, CDR2 SFDVKD, per germline. The CDR3, as DNA: TGTGCCACCAGGGGATCCGGGGCCTCCTACGAGCAGTACTTC. It encodes CATRGSGASYEQYF.

The rearrangement joins TRBV12-3 or TRBV12-4 to TRBJ2-5, with unresolved D. V shed 3 bases and J shed 4 bases, with 9 bases lying between them. This CDR3 spans 13 amino acids. CDR3 region: CASSLGRLETQYF. The DNA of the CDR3 is TGTGCCAGCAGTTTGGGCAGGCTAGAGACCCAGTACTTC.